The clone carrying this T cell receptor beta chain has a count of ten or more. The sample originates from a study of regulatory T cells in long-lasting Graves disease. Stated time point: newly diagnosed GD, antithyroid drugs for less than 3 months. TCR sequences were obtained from RNA taken from PBMCs. CDR1 DFQATT and CDR2 SNEGSKA come from the germline V gene (reference sequence). The CDR3 consists of 14 residues. After removal of 5 bases from V and 2 bases from J, the junction contained 6 bases not matched to a gene. CDR3-region Arm-PCR and iRepertoire HTBI primers produced the TCR beta libraries. MiXCR, run by TCRdb on the multiplex PCR reads, gives a single entry per CDR3 protein. The sample lists hundreds of thousands of distinct CDR3 sequences; roughly 13% were seen once. These sequences were also reported in another study, on T cells in Graves' hyperthyroidism and ophthalmopathy. In that study: Initially, a first-round RT-PCR of the TCR CDR3 employed the HTBI primer set. Blood also carried most thyroid clonotypes expanded above 0.001.

This rearrangement joins TRBV20-1 to TRBJ2-4, with 7 positions matching TRBD1. This sequence was found in a man aged 30 to 39 with Graves disease. Sequenced here: peripheral blood mononuclear cells (PBMCs), sampled at new diagnosis, from a patient treated with antithyroid drugs. This chain's CDR3 is CSAVTGATKNIQYF. For the CDR3, the DNA is TGCAGTGCTGTTACAGGGGCGACCAAAAACATTCAGTACTTC.